The 18 T cell receptor beta chains below were found in one sample sequenced in a study of CD8 T cells in ankylosing spondylitis. TCRdb recomputed calls from the 5' RACE reads with MiXCR, one row per CDR3 protein. The sample lists 150,000 or so distinct CDR3 sequences, 11% occurring once. Input material: blood, either unsorted or a sorted T cell fraction (not recorded which). The receptors originated from a male donor with ankylosing spondylitis or in good health (not recorded which).

A few counts support this clonotype. The genes are TRBV5-1 and TRBJ2-5; 11 positions agree with TRBD1. CDR1 and CDR2 (germline): SGHRS, YFSETQ. V lost 4 bases to trimming and J lost 3 bases; unmatched junction nucleotides: 8. The CDR3 sequence is 16 residues long. The CDR3 nucleotides read TGCGCCAGCAGCGAGGACAGGGGGCATTTGGAAGAGACCCAGTACTTC. It is translated as CASSEDRGHLEETQYF.

The CDR3 region has the DNA TGCAGCGTCCCCCACCCGACCGAGTCCTACGAGCAGTACTTC. Amino acid sequence: CSVPHPTESYEQYF. The V and J genes are TRBV29-1 and TRBJ2-7; no clear D. There are 14 residues in the CDR3. The V end was cut by 6 bases, the J end by 1 base, with 16 bases between. Germline CDR1 and CDR2: SQVTM and ANQGSEA.

This clonotype was detected ten times or more. This chain links TRBV5-7 with TRBJ2-7; D is undetermined. TRBV5-7 is reported as an ORF; its role is uncertain. This CDR3 comprises 16 residues. With 1 base removed from V and 4 bases from J, the gap between germline ends came to 18 bases. The CDR3 region is CASSLRAVGNYYEQYF. CDR3 in DNA: TGTGCCAGCAGCTTGAGGGCGGTAGGGAATTATTACGAGCAGTACTTC.

This clonotype came up many times. The chain links TRBV20-1 to TRBJ2-3, with 11 bases identical to TRBD2. The CDR3 loop spans 15 amino acids. V shed 0 bases, J shed 4 bases, and the junction held 3 bases outside the gene matches. The germline V gene encodes CDR1 DFQATT and CDR2 SNEGSKA (reference sequence). CDR3 residues: CSARDLAGGSDTQYF. DNA of the CDR3: TGCAGTGCTAGAGACTTAGCGGGGGGGTCAGATACGCAGTATTTT.

The chain combines TRBV6-5 with TRBJ2-7, with D possibly matching TRBD1 (6 bases). This CDR3 has 14 residues. V lost 4 bases and J 7 bases, leaving 17 bases between the germline ends. Germline V gene lookup returns CDR1 MNHEY and CDR2 SVGAGI. The CDR3 loop is CASSCSQGSWEQYF. The CDR3 DNA reads as TGTGCCAGCAGTTGCTCACAGGGCTCCTGGGAGCAGTACTTC.

This clonotype was counted at least ten times. The chain employs TRBV5-1 and TRBJ2-1, with a tentative D call TRBD2 (6 bases). Germline CDR1 is SGHRS and CDR2 is YFSETQ. The CDR3 has 15 amino acids. Trimming shortened V by 2 bases and J by 9 bases, and 18 bases separated the two germline ends. The CDR3 is CASSFDRREVGEQFF. Written as DNA, the CDR3 is TGCGCCAGCAGCTTTGATAGGAGGGAAGTTGGTGAGCAGTTCTTC.

This clonotype has ten or more counts. The chain couples TRBV2 to TRBJ2-3, with D maybe TRBD1 (6 bases). The ends were cut back, 7 bases at V and 0 bases at J, with 17 bases in the middle. The CDR3 runs to 16 residues. The V gene's germline CDR1 is SNHLY and CDR2 FYNNEI. The CDR3: CASKNNGQSSTDTQYF. CDR3 DNA sequence: TGTGCCAGCAAGAACAACGGACAGTCTAGCACAGATACGCAGTATTTT.

This CDR3 is CASSAGGGRGNEQYF. The CDR3 DNA reads as TGTGCCAGCAGCGCGGGAGGCGGGAGGGGTAACGAGCAGTACTTC. The V call is TRBV7-6, the J call TRBJ2-7; 9 nucleotides agree with TRBD2. J lost 5 bases, V lost 5 bases, and 10 bases had no gene match. The V gene's germline CDR1 is SGHVS and CDR2 FNYEAQ. The CDR3 covers 15 residues.

The chain combines TRBV29-1 with TRBJ1-1, with D uncertain. Looked up from germline, CDR1 is SQVTM and CDR2 is ANQGSEA. The CDR3 is 14 amino acids. The V and J ends lost 4 bases and 6 bases respectively, with 18 bases between them. CDR3 loop: CSVGAHSREAEAFF. CDR3 in DNA: TGCAGCGTTGGGGCTCACAGTAGAGAGGCTGAAGCTTTCTTT.

This clonotype was detected many times. V is TRBV29-1 and J is TRBJ2-1; D is uncertain. This CDR3 contains 12 residues. V was clipped by 2 bases and J by 8 bases, with 10 bases between them. CDR1 is SQVTM, CDR2 ANQGSEA, per germline. CDR3 DNA: TGCAGCGTTGAAAAAGGGCTTTATGAGCAGTTCTTC. Protein sequence: CSVEKGLYEQFF.

The rearrangement joins TRBV11-2 to TRBJ2-3, with 11 bases aligning to TRBD2. The CDR3 consists of 15 residues. The J segment lost 2 bases and the V segment lost 5 bases, leaving 3 bases of the junction unmatched. CDR1 and CDR2 (germline): SGHAT, FQNNGV. This chain's CDR3 is CASSPTSGVTDTQYF. The CDR3 DNA reads TGTGCCAGCAGCCCGACTAGCGGGGTCACAGATACGCAGTATTTT.

The table lists this clonotype with many counts. The chain joins TRBV7-6 to TRBJ1-1; D possibly corresponds to TRBD1 (6 bases). The germline V gene encodes CDR1 SGHVS and CDR2 FNYEAQ. CDR3 length equals 15 residues. Between the trimmed V and J ends, which lost 5 bases and 3 bases, there was a span of 16 bases. CDR3 DNA: TGTGCCAGCAGCCGCGGGTTACAGGGACACACTGAAGCTTTCTTT. Residues: CASSRGLQGHTEAFF. Together with reference TRBV7-6 and TRBJ1-1, the CDR3 gives the full variable domain: GAGVSQSPRYKVTKRGQDVALRCDPISGHVSLYWYRQALGQGPEFLTYFNYEAQQDKSGLPNDRFSAERPEGSISTLTIQRTEQRDSAMYRCASSRGLQGHTEAFFGQGTRLTVV.

This clonotype was detected ten times or more. The J gene is TRBJ1-4, the V gene TRBV7-9; the D is unclear. Germline assignment: CDR1 SEHNR and CDR2 FQNEAQ (reference sequence). V was shortened by 4 bases and J by 3 bases, with 12 bases between the two germline ends. The CDR3 has 15 residues. CDR3 nucleotides: TGTGCCAGCAGCTCCACCTCGGACCCTAATGAAAAACTGTTTTTT. Residues: CASSSTSDPNEKLFF.

The table lists this clonotype with many counts. V gene TRBV3-1 combines with J gene TRBJ1-1, with D possibly TRBD1 on 6 matching bases. This CDR3 has 13 residues. Germline V gives CDR1 LGHDT, CDR2 YNNKEL (reference sequence). Trimming pared 7 bases from V and 4 bases from J, leaving 13 bases between. The CDR3 region has the DNA TGTGCCAGCACCCGGGGAGGGGGCACTGAAGCTTTCTTT. Translated: CASTRGGGTEAFF.

There are many counts of this clonotype. The gene calls are TRBV5-1 and TRBJ1-4; 10 bases are shared with TRBD1. The CDR3 spans 15 residues. V lost 4 bases to trimming and J lost 7 bases; unmatched junction nucleotides: 7. Germline lookup yields CDR1 SGHRS and CDR2 YFSETQ. CDR3 DNA sequence: TGCGCCAGCAGCACGGACGGGACAGGGGCTGAAAAACTGTTTTTT. Encoded protein: CASSTDGTGAEKLFF.

This clonotype was counted many times. The chain combines TRBV6-1 with TRBJ2-4; D is ambiguous. The CDR3 consists of 15 residues. CDR1 is MNHNS and CDR2 is SASEGT in the germline V gene. The V end lost 0 bases, the J end lost 12 bases, and 18 bases lay between the germline ends. CDR3 coding DNA: TGTGCCAGCAGTGAAGCGGCGCCGGGTCGGAGAACTCAGTACTTC. This encodes CASSEAAPGRRTQYF.

Ten or more counts support this clonotype. This sequence joins TRBV6-5 and TRBJ2-7, with TRBD1 as a possible D gene (5 bases). The CDR3 runs to 16 residues. CDR1 and CDR2 from the germline V gene are MNHEY and SVGAGI. The germline V and J ends were trimmed by 0 bases and 1 base, with 13 bases remaining between them. The CDR3 nucleotides are TGTGCCAGCAGTTACTCTTCAGGGATAGAATCCTACGAGCAGTACTTC. Its protein product is CASSYSSGIESYEQYF.

The chain couples TRBV7-9 to TRBJ2-4; 10 nucleotides align to TRBD2. V dropped 3 bases and J dropped 3; count of bases not matched to a gene: 5. The CDR3 contains 16 residues. The germline CDR1 and CDR2 sequences are SEHNR and FQNEAQ (reference sequence). The CDR3 region is CASSFTSGAIKNIQYF. Here the CDR3 DNA reads TGTGCCAGCAGCTTTACTAGCGGGGCTATCAAAAACATTCAGTACTTC.